Listed below are T cell receptor beta chains from one sample, sequenced in a study of CD8+CD57+ T cells in acquired aplastic anemia. TCRdb called the reads again in MiXCR, with one record for every CDR3 protein. Here the sample spans about 190,000 distinct CDR3 sequences, roughly half being singletons. The sequenced sample was sorted CD4+, CD8+, or CD8+CD57+ T cells (not recorded which) from PBMCs. The receptors derive from a human donor with aplastic anemia. Both conserved end residues are part of each CDR3. The D gene is left open where the match is weak. A clone size is listed for some rows: how often the clone was seen (once, few, many), or a class if it is expanded.

d_call j_call v_call clone_size cdr3_nt cdr3_aa
- TRBJ2-7 TRBV12-3/TRBV12-4 - TGTGCCAGCAAGGCGGCCGGGGGTTCCTACGAGCAGTACTTC CASKAAGGSYEQYF
- TRBJ2-7 TRBV24-1 few TGTGCCACCAGTGATGGCAGCTCCTACGAGCAGTACTTC CATSDGSSYEQYF
- TRBJ2-7 TRBV7-2 - TGTGCCAGCAGCTTAGCGTTTCTGGCGGACGAGCAGTACTTC CASSLAFLADEQYF
- TRBJ2-7 TRBV6-1 many TGTGCCAGCAGGGAAGGAGGGATTGCCTACGAGCAGTACTTC CASREGGIAYEQYF
- TRBJ2-7 TRBV19 few TGTGCCAGTAGTATCGCCGGGGAGCAGTACTTC CASSIAGEQYF
TRBD1 TRBJ2-7 TRBV25-1 - TGTGCCAGCAGTGGACAGGGTAGGACCCACTACGAGCAGTACTTC CASSGQGRTHYEQYF
TRBD1 TRBJ1-5 TRBV5-5 many TGTGCCAGCAGCTTGACAGGGGATAGCAATCAGCCCCAGCATTTT CASSLTGDSNQPQHF
TRBD2 TRBJ2-1 TRBV19 - TGTGCCAGTGTAACTAGCGGGTTTGATAATGAGCAGTTCTTC CASVTSGFDNEQFF
TRBD2 TRBJ2-1 TRBV6-1 many TGTGCCAGCAGTGATTTGAGCGGGGCGACTGAGCAGTTCTTC CASSDLSGATEQFF
- TRBJ2-5 TRBV2 medium-sized TGTGCCAGCAGTTATAGCGTAGAGACCCAGTACTTC CASSYSVETQYF
TRBD1 TRBJ2-3 TRBV29-1 - TGCAGCGTGCTCAGGGGGCTCGGGGGAGATACGCAGTATTTT CSVLRGLGGDTQYF
TRBD1 TRBJ2-7 TRBV10-3 - TGTGCCATCAGTGACGGGACAGGGGTGAACTACGAGCAGTACTTC CAISDGTGVNYEQYF
TRBD1 TRBJ1-2 TRBV10-3 - TGTGCCATCAGTAACGATCGACAGGGGAACGGCTACACCTTC CAISNDRQGNGYTF
TRBD1 TRBJ1-1 TRBV10-3 once TGTGCCATCAGCGGGACAGGAGCGAACACTGAAGCTTTCTTT CAISGTGANTEAFF